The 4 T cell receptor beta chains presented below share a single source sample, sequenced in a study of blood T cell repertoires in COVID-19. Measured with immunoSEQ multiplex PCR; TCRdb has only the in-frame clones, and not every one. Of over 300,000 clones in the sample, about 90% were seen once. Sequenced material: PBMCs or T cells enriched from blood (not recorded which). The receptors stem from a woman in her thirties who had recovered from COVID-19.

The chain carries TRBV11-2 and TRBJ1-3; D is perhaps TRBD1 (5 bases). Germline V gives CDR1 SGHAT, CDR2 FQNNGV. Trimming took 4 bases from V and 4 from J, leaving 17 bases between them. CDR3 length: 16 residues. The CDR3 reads CASSSIPGVLGNTIYF. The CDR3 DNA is TGTGCCAGCAGCTCAATTCCGGGGGTTCTAGGAAACACCATATATTTT. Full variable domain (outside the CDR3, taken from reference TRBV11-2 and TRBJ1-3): EAGVAQSPRYKIIEKRQSVAFWCNPISGHATLYWYQQILGQGPKLLIQFQNNGVVDDSQLPKDRFSAERLKGVDSTLKIQPAKLEDSAVYLCASSSIPGVLGNTIYFGEGSWLTVV.

Here the CDR3 DNA reads TGTGCCAGCAGCCAAGTTGGAGGACTGACCCAGTACTTC. Translation gives CASSQVGGLTQYF. J is TRBJ2-5 and V is TRBV3-1 (or the pseudogene TRBV3-2); weak D call: TRBD2 (5 bases). Germline loops: CDR1 LGHDT, CDR2 YNNKEL (reference sequence). The ends were cut back, 1 base at V and 7 bases at J, with 10 bases in the middle. The CDR3 is made up of 13 amino acids.

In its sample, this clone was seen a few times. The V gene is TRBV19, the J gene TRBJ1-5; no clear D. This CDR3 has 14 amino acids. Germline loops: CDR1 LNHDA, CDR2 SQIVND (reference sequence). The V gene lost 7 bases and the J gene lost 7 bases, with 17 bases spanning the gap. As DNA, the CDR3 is TGTGCCAGTACCATCGTGGCGGGCAGGCAGCCCCAGCATTTT. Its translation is CASTIVAGRQPQHF.

This CDR3 is CASSLGLLPSQYF. The CDR3, as DNA: TGTGCCAGCAGCTTAGGCCTACTACCCTCGCAGTATTTT. The gene calls are TRBV13 and TRBJ2-3, with D uncertain. The V gene's germline CDR1 is PRHDT and CDR2 FYEKMQ (reference sequence). The CDR3 runs 13 residues. V lost 0 bases and J 10 bases, leaving 11 bases between the germline ends.